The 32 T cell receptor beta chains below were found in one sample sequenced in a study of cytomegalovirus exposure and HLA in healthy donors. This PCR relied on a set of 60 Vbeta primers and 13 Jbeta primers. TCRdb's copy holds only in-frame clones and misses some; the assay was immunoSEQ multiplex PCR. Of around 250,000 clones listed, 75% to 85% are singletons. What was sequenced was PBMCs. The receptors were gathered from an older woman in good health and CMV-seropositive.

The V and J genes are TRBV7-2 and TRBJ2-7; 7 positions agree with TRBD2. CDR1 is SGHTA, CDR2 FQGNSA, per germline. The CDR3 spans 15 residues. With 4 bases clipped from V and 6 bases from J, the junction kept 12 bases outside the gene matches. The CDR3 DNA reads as TGTGCCAGCAGCTCCACGGGGCGGGAGTGGTCCGAGCAGTACTTC. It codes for CASSSTGREWSEQYF.

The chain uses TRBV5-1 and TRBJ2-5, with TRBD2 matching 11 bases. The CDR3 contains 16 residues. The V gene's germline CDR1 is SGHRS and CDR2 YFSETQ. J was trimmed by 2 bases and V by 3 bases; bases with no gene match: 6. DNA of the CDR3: TGCGCCAGCAGCTCCGCTAGCGGGGGGTCGCAAGAGACCCAGTACTTC. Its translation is CASSSASGGSQETQYF.

Here the CDR3 DNA reads TGTGCCAGCAGCTCGGGGAGCGATTCACCCCTCCACTTT. As protein: CASSSGSDSPLHF. V usage is TRBV11-2 and J usage is TRBJ1-6; D is ambiguous. Trimming shortened V by 4 bases and J by 8 bases, and 9 bases separated the two germline ends. This CDR3 has 13 residues. The V gene's germline CDR1 is SGHAT and CDR2 FQNNGV.

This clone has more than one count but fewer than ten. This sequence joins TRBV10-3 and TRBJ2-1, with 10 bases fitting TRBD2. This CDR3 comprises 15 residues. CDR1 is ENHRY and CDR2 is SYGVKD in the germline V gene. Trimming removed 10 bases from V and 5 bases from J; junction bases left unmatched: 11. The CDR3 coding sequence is TGTGCCACCCAGAGAATAGCGGGAGGCAACAATGAGCAGTTCTTC. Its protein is CATQRIAGGNNEQFF.

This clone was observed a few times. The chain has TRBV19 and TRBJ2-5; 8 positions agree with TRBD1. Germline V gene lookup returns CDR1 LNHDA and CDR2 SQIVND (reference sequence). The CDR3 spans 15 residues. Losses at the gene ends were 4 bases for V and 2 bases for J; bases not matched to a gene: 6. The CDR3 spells CASSNRRGLQETQYF. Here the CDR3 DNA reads TGTGCCAGTAGTAACCGCAGGGGGCTGCAAGAGACCCAGTACTTC.

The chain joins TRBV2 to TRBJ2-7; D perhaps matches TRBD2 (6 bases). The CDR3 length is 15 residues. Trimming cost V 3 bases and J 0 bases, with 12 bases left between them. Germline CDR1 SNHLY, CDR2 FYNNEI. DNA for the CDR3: TGTGCCAGCAGTGATGGGCTAGCGTTCTCCTACGAGCAGTACTTC. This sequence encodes CASSDGLAFSYEQYF.

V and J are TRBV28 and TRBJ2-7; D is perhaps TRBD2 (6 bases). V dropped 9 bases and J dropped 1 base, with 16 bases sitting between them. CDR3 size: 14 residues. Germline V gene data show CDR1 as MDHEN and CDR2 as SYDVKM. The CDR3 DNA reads TGTGCCAGTCGCCCGGGACTTAATTCCTACGAGCAGTACTTC. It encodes CASRPGLNSYEQYF. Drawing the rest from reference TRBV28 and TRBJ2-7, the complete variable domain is DVKVTQSSRYLVKRTGEKVFLECVQDMDHENMFWYRQDPGLGLRLIYFSYDVKMKEKGDIPEGYSVSREKKERFSLILESASTNQTSMYLCASRPGLNSYEQYFGPGTRLTVT.

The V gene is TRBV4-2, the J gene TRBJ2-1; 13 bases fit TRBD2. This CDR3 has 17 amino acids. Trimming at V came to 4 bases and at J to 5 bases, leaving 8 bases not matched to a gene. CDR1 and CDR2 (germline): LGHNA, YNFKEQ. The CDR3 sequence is CASSPGLAGALHNEQFF. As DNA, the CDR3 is TGTGCCAGCAGCCCCGGACTAGCGGGAGCCCTTCACAATGAGCAGTTCTTC.

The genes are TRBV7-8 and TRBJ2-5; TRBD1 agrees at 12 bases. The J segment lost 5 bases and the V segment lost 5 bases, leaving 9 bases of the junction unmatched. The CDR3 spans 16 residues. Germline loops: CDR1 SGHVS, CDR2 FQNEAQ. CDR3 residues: CASSKSGTGGRETQYF. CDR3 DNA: TGTGCCAGCAGCAAATCCGGGACAGGGGGCCGGGAGACCCAGTACTTC.

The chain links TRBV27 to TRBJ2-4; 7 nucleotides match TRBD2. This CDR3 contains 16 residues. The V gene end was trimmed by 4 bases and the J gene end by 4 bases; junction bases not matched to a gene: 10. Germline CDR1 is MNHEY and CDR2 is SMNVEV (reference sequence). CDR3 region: CASSSLPAGDKNIQYF. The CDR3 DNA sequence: TGTGCCAGCAGTTCACTCCCGGCGGGGGATAAAAACATTCAGTACTTC.

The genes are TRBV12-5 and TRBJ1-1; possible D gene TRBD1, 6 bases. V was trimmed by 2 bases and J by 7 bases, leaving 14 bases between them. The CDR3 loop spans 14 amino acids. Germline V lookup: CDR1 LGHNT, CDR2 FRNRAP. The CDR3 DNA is TGTGCTAGTGGTTTGTTCCCTGACAGGTATGAAGCTTTCTTT. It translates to CASGLFPDRYEAFF.

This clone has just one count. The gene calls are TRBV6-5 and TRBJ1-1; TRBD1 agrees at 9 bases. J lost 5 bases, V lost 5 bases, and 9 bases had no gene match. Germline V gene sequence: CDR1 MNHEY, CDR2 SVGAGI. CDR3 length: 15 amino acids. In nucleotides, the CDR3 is TGTGCCAGCAGTAGAACAGGGGGCGGAAGAACTGAAGCTTTCTTT. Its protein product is CASSRTGGGRTEAFF.

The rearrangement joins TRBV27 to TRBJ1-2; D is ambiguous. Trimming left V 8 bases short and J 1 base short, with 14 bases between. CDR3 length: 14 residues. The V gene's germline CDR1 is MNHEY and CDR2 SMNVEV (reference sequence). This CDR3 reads CASGEGTVNYGYTF. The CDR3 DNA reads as TGTGCCAGCGGCGAGGGAACCGTTAACTATGGCTACACCTTC.

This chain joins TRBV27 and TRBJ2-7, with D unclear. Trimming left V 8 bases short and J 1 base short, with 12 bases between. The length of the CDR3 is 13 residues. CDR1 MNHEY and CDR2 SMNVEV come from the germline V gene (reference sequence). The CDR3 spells CASGPRRSYEQYF. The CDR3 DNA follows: TGTGCCAGCGGGCCTCGCAGGTCCTACGAGCAGTACTTC.

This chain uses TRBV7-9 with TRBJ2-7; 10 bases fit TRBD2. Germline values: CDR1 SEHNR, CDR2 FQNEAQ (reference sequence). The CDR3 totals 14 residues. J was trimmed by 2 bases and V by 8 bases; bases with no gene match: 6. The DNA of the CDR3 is TGTGCCAGCGGGGTAGCGGGAGGCCCCTACGAGCAGTACTTC. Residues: CASGVAGGPYEQYF.

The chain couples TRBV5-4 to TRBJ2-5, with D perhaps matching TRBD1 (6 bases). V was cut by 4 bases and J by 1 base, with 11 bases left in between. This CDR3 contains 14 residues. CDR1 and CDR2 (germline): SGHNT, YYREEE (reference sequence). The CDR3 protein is CASSRDRFQETQYF. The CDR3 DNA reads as TGTGCCAGCAGCCGAGACAGGTTCCAAGAGACCCAGTACTTC.

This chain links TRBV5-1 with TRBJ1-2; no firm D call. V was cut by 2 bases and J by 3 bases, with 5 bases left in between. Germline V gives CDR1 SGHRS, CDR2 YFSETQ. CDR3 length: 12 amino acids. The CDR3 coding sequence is TGCGCCAGCAGCTTACTTGACTATGGCTACACCTTC. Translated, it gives CASSLLDYGYTF.

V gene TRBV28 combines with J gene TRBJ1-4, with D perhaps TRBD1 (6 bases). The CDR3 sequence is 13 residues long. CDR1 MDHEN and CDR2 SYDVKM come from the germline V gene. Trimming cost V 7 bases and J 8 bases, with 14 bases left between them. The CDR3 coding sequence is TGTGCCAGCAATAACAGGGTGGGAGAAAAACTGTTTTTT. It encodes CASNNRVGEKLFF. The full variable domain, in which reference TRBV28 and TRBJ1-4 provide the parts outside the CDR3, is DVKVTQSSRYLVKRTGEKVFLECVQDMDHENMFWYRQDPGLGLRLIYFSYDVKMKEKGDIPEGYSVSREKKERFSLILESASTNQTSMYLCASNNRVGEKLFFGSGTQLSVL.

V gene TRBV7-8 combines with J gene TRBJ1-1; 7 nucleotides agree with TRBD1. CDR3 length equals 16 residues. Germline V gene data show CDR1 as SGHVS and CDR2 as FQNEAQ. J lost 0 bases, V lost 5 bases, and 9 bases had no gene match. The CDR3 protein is CASSRSQTGLNTEAFF. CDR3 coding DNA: TGTGCCAGCAGCCGAAGCCAGACAGGGCTGAACACTGAAGCTTTCTTT.

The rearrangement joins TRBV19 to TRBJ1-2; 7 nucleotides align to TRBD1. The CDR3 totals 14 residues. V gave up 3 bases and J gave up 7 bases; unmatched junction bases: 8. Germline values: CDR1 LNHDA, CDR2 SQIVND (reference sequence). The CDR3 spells CASSISLTGLGYTF. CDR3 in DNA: TGTGCCAGTAGTATTTCCCTGACAGGGCTTGGCTACACCTTC.

The DNA for the CDR3 is TGTGCCAGCTCACTGGAAGGACAGTTCTCCTATGGCTACACCTTC. Residues: CASSLEGQFSYGYTF. The V and J genes are TRBV18 and TRBJ1-2, with D tentatively TRBD1 (6 bases). Germline V CDR1 and CDR2: KGHSH, LQKENI. This CDR3 has 15 amino acids. V was cut by 4 bases and J by 4 bases, with 16 bases left in between.

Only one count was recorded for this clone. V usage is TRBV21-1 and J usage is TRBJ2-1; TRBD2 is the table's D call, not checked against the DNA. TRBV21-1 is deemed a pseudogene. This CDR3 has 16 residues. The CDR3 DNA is TGTGCCAGCAGCAAAGTTCTAGCGCCTTTGTACAATGAGCAGTTCTTC. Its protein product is CASSKVLAPLYNEQFF.

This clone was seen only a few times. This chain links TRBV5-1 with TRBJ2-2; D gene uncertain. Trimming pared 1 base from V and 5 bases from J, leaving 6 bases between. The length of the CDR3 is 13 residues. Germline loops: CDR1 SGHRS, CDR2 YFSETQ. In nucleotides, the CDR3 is TGCGCCAGCAGCTTGATTTCTACCGGGGAGCTGTTTTTT. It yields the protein CASSLISTGELFF.

CDR3 coding DNA: TGTGCCAGCAGCTTGTGGGCTGGGGCAGGGGGCTATGGCTACACCTTC. Residues: CASSLWAGAGGYGYTF. The gene calls are TRBV5-6 and TRBJ1-2; 7 bases map to TRBD1. With 1 base clipped from V and 4 bases from J, the junction kept 10 bases outside the gene matches. The CDR3 extends over 16 amino acids. Germline loops: CDR1 SGHDT, CDR2 YYEEEE.

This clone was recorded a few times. The CDR3 DNA sequence: TGTGCCAGTAGTATAGGGACAGGGGACTCCCCACTCCATCAGCCCCAGCATTTT. Its translation is CASSIGTGDSPLHQPQHF. This chain uses TRBV19 with TRBJ1-5, with 9 bases matching TRBD1. The CDR3 is made up of 18 amino acids. V lost 1 base, J lost 5 bases, and 12 bases stayed unmatched. From germline, CDR1 is LNHDA and CDR2 SQIVND (reference sequence).

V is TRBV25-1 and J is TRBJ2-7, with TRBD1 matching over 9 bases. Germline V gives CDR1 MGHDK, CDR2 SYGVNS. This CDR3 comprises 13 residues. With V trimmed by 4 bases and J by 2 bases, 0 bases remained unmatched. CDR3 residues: CASSGTGAYEQYF. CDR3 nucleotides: TGTGCCAGCAGTGGGACAGGGGCCTACGAGCAGTACTTC.

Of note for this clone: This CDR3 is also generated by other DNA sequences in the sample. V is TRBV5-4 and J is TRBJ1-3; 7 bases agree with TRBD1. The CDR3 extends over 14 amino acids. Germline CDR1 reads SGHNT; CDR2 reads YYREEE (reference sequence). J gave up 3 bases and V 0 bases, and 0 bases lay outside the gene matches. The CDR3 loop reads CASSLDRGGNTIYF. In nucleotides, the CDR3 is TGTGCCAGCAGCTTGGACAGGGGTGGAAACACCATATATTTT.

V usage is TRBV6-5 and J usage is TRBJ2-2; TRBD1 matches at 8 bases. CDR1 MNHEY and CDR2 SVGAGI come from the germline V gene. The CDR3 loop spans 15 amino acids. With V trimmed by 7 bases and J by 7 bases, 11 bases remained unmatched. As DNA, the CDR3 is TGTGCCAGCAAGACCCGACAGGGGTATGGCGGGGAGCTGTTTTTT. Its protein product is CASKTRQGYGGELFF.

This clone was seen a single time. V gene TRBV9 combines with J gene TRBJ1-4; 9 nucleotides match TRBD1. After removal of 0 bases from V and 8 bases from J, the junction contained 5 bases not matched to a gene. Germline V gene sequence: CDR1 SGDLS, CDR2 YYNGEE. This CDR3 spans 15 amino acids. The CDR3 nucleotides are TGTGCCAGCAGCGTAGGCCCGGGACAGGGAGAAAAACTGTTTTTT. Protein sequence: CASSVGPGQGEKLFF. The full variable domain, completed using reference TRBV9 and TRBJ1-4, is DSGVTQTPKHLITATGQRVTLRCSPRSGDLSVYWYQQSLDQGLQFLIQYYNGEERAKGNILERFSAQQFPDLHSELNLSSLELGDSALYFCASSVGPGQGEKLFFGSGTQLSVL.

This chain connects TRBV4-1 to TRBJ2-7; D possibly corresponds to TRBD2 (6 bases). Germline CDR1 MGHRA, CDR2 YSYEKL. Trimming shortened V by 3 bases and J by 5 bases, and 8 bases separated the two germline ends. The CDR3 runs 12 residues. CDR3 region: CASSHRGNEQYF. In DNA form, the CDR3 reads TGCGCCAGCAGCCATCGCGGGAACGAGCAGTACTTC.

The chain's CDR3 is CASSVLAGGATGELFF. CDR3 coding DNA: TGTGCCAGCAGCGTACTAGCGGGAGGGGCCACCGGGGAGCTGTTTTTT. The chain links TRBV9 to TRBJ2-2; 12 bases agree with TRBD2. This CDR3 has 16 residues. CDR1 SGDLS and CDR2 YYNGEE come from the germline V gene. V shed 1 base and J 4 bases; nucleotides not matched to a gene: 2.

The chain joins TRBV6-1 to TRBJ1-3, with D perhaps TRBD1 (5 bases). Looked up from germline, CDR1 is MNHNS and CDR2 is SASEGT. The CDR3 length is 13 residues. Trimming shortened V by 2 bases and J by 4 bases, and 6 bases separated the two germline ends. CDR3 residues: CASSERQGNTIYF. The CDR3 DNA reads TGTGCCAGCAGTGAACGACAGGGAAACACCATATATTTT.